This T cell receptor (beta chain) was recorded in a study of T-cell memory formation after mild COVID-19. Overall study findings and caveats: Second-wave clones peaking on day 37 lacked confirmed SARS-CoV-2 specificity.

The CDR3 runs to 15 residues. V shed 4 bases and J 0 bases; nucleotides not matched to a gene: 3. In germline, CDR1 is SGHRS, CDR2 YFSETQ. This clonotype was picked up many times. Its matching antigen is unknown. With constant-segment primers, 5'RACE yielded cDNA libraries of TCR alpha and TCR beta that carried sample barcodes and UMIs. TCRdb reprocessed the 5' RACE reads with MiXCR, giving one entry per CDR3 protein. The sample carries 150,000 to 200,000 distinct CDR3 sequences, around 30% recorded once. This receptor was identified in an adult woman who had mild COVID-19 (a few samples of this study predate the infection). Cell type and time point are not known. What was sequenced was PBMCs or a T cell subset sorted from them (not recorded which). The V and J genes are TRBV5-1 and TRBJ2-2, with 7 bases fitting TRBD1. The CDR3: CASSAGTANTGELFF. CDR3 sequence (DNA): TGCGCCAGCAGCGCCGGGACAGCGAACACCGGGGAGCTGTTTTTT.